This T cell receptor (beta chain) was sequenced in a study of blood T cells in healthy people across ages. Study outcomes and limitations: More naive CD4+ cells and higher diversity were found in long-lived than in aged donors.

Then a second PCR, running about 6 to 11 cycles, was carried out with a sample-barcoded 5' primer and a J-beta primer mix. MiXCR, applied by TCRdb to the 5' RACE reads, yields one record per CDR3 protein. The sample holds about 1,500,000 distinct CDR3 sequences; around 42% are singletons and the top ten take around 8%. The V gene's germline CDR1 is MGHRA and CDR2 YSYEKL. J was trimmed by 3 bases and V by 3 bases; bases with no gene match: 9. The CDR3 contains 17 residues. Regarding this clonotype: Its antigen is not identified.

The TCR comes from a woman younger than 35 in good health. The specimen sequenced was blood. The chain has TRBV4-1 and TRBJ2-3, with 10 bases that match TRBD2. CDR3 coding DNA: TGCGCCAGCAGCCATCCAGCTAGCGGGGGCGGGACAGATACGCAGTATTTT. Its protein product is CASSHPASGGGTDTQYF.